One and the same sample provided the 28 T cell receptor beta chains below, sequenced in a study of cytotoxic CD8 clonotypes in ibrutinib-treated CLL (dated by TCRdb to about 2021). The library was built by means of the immunoSEQ multiplex PCR assay. Held by TCRdb, this immuneACCESS table contains in-frame sequences only and omits some clones. Under half of the omission traces to an unresolved V gene where checked; the cause of the rest is unknown. Recorded for this sample are over 150,000 clones; 72% of them occurred a single time. Around 15% of the sample is in the top ten clones. The time point label on this specimen signifies: less than 30 months on ibrutinib. The sample here was PBMCs, taken after 24 months of ibrutinib treatment. These TCRs come from a human donor with chronic lymphocytic leukemia.

This chain links TRBV25-1 with TRBJ2-7; D possibly uses TRBD1 or TRBD2 (6 bases each). V lost 2 bases and J 2 bases, leaving 13 bases between the germline ends. This CDR3 region has 15 residues. Germline CDR1 reads MGHDK; CDR2 reads SYGVNS. The CDR3 bases are TGTGCCAGCAGTGAAGGCGGAGGGGGTGCCTACGAGCAGTACTTC. Amino acid sequence: CASSEGGGGAYEQYF.

This chain connects TRBV5-1 to TRBJ2-1; 8 bases align to TRBD1. CDR3 length: 14 residues. With 9 bases clipped from V and 2 bases from J, the junction kept 7 bases outside the gene matches. CDR1 SGHRS and CDR2 YFSETQ come from the germline V gene. CDR3 in DNA: TGCGCCACCTCGGGGGACAGGACCTACAATGAGCAGTTCTTC. Its translation is CATSGDRTYNEQFF.

The chain couples TRBV5-1 to TRBJ2-1; 8 bases match TRBD2. V trimming: 3 bases; J trimming: 6 bases; junction bases outside the gene matches: 14. Germline CDR1 is SGHRS and CDR2 is YFSETQ. This CDR3 has 17 residues. CDR3 sequence: CASSSRTSPLGGNEQFF. CDR3 bases: TGCGCCAGCAGCTCGCGGACTAGCCCCCTAGGGGGCAATGAGCAGTTCTTC.

The V gene is TRBV27, the J gene TRBJ2-1; tentatively, D is TRBD2 (6 bases). There are 15 residues in the CDR3. Germline lookup yields CDR1 MNHEY and CDR2 SMNVEV (reference sequence). V was cut by 2 bases and J by 5 bases, with 13 bases left in between. This CDR3 is CASSLGGNPHNEQFF. The DNA of the CDR3 is TGTGCCAGCAGTTTAGGCGGGAATCCCCACAATGAGCAGTTCTTC.

This chain joins TRBV5-4 and TRBJ2-1, with 12 positions matching TRBD2. This CDR3 region has 16 residues. The V and J ends lost 4 bases and 9 bases, in that order; junction bases with no gene match: 11. Germline CDR1 and CDR2: SGHNT and YYREEE (reference sequence). The CDR3 sequence is CASSQTSGRNGGEQFF. As DNA, the CDR3 is TGTGCCAGCAGCCAGACTAGCGGGAGAAACGGGGGTGAGCAGTTCTTC.

The gene calls are TRBV7-3 and TRBJ2-7; 9 bases map to TRBD1. This CDR3 contains 14 residues. Germline lookup yields CDR1 SGHTA and CDR2 FQGTGA. V shed 4 bases and J 6 bases; nucleotides not matched to a gene: 7. The CDR3 DNA reads as TGTGCCAGCAGCTCCACAGGGGGCGCTTCCGAGCAGTACTTC. The encoded protein is CASSSTGGASEQYF.

J is TRBJ2-1 and V is TRBV11-2; 11 nucleotides match TRBD2. This CDR3 is 16 amino acids long. Germline V gene data show CDR1 as SGHAT and CDR2 as FQNNGV. The ends lost 4 bases at V and 2 bases at J; junction bases unmatched: 4. The CDR3 sequence: CASSYRLAGTYNEQFF. For the CDR3, the DNA is TGTGCCAGCAGCTACAGACTAGCGGGGACCTACAATGAGCAGTTCTTC.

This rearrangement joins TRBV30 to TRBJ1-5; 9 nucleotides agree with TRBD1. The CDR3 has 13 amino acids. V trimming: 2 bases; J trimming: 6 bases; junction bases outside the gene matches: 2. Germline CDR1 and CDR2: GTSNPN and SVGIG (reference sequence). The CDR3 DNA is TGTGCCTGGAGTCGACAGGGGGTTCAGCCCCAGCATTTT. This sequence encodes CAWSRQGVQPQHF.

The CDR3 DNA is TGTGCCAGCAGCCAAGTCTCCACAACGGATGAGCAGTTCTTC. The encoded protein is CASSQVSTTDEQFF. V and J are TRBV4-2 and TRBJ2-1; D call uncertain. The CDR3 contains 14 residues. CDR1 is LGHNA, CDR2 YNFKEQ, per germline. With 1 base removed from V and 8 bases from J, the gap between germline ends came to 12 bases.

The J gene is TRBJ2-7, the V gene TRBV7-6, with 7 bases lining up with TRBD1. This CDR3 comprises 15 residues. Germline lookup yields CDR1 SGHVS and CDR2 FNYEAQ. J was trimmed by 1 base and V by 4 bases; bases with no gene match: 7. CDR3: CASSYLDRRSYEQYF. CDR3 bases: TGTGCCAGCAGCTACTTGGACAGGAGATCCTACGAGCAGTACTTC.

A few counts support this clone. This sequence joins TRBV7-2 and TRBJ2-1, with D uncertain. The CDR3 extends over 11 amino acids. Germline loops: CDR1 SGHTA, CDR2 FQGNSA. V was trimmed by 8 bases and J by 5 bases, leaving 7 bases between them. The CDR3 DNA is TGTGCCAGCCAAGCCGACAATGAGCAGTTCTTC. Amino acid sequence: CASQADNEQFF.

The V and J genes are TRBV6-5 and TRBJ2-7; D may correspond to TRBD1 or TRBD2 (6 bases each). V gave up 5 bases and J gave up 3 bases, with 11 bases separating them. The CDR3 consists of 13 residues. The germline CDR1 and CDR2 sequences are MNHEY and SVGAGI. Written as DNA, the CDR3 is TGTGCCAGCAGTAACGGGGGCCTCTACGAGCAGTACTTC. Its protein is CASSNGGLYEQYF.

This chain uses TRBV7-7 with TRBJ2-1, with D unclear. CDR3 length: 13 residues. V was pared by 3 bases and J by 6 bases, with 9 bases between. Germline CDR1 is SSHAT and CDR2 is FNYEAQ (reference sequence). CDR3 sequence reads: CASSFDPANEQFF. CDR3 coding DNA: TGTGCCAGCAGCTTCGACCCGGCCAATGAGCAGTTCTTC.

This sequence joins TRBV11-2 and TRBJ1-5, with D possibly matching TRBD1 (6 bases). Trimming removed 4 bases from V and 9 bases from J, with 16 bases in between. Per the germline V gene, CDR1 is SGHAT and CDR2 is FQNNGV. The CDR3 loop spans 14 amino acids. CDR3 amino acids: CASSSEYRDRPQHF. In DNA, the CDR3 is TGTGCCAGCAGCTCAGAATACAGGGATCGGCCCCAGCATTTT.

The V and J genes are TRBV29-1 and TRBJ2-7; D perhaps matches TRBD2 (6 bases). Germline V gene sequence: CDR1 SQVTM, CDR2 ANQGSEA. Trimming pared 7 bases from V and 0 bases from J, leaving 10 bases between. The CDR3 has 12 amino acids. The CDR3 region is CSAGTYSYEQYF. DNA of the CDR3: TGCAGCGCCGGGACTTACTCCTACGAGCAGTACTTC.

The gene calls are TRBV15 and TRBJ2-7; D is unclear. Germline V gene sequence: CDR1 LNHNV, CDR2 YYDKDF (reference sequence). The CDR3 has 12 residues. The ends were cut back, 3 bases at V and 3 bases at J, with 6 bases in the middle. As DNA, the CDR3 is TGTGCCACCAGCAGCTCAGGCTACGAGCAGTACTTC. Its protein is CATSSSGYEQYF.

The gene calls are TRBV19 and TRBJ2-1; 10 positions agree with TRBD2. With V trimmed by 6 bases and J by 6 bases, 5 bases remained unmatched. There are 14 residues in the CDR3. From germline, CDR1 is LNHDA and CDR2 SQIVND (reference sequence). CDR3 DNA: TGTGCCAGTAGACTAGCGGGATGGGCCAATGAGCAGTTCTTC. It is translated as CASRLAGWANEQFF. Complete variable domain (other parts from reference TRBV19 and TRBJ2-1): DGGITQSPKYLFRKEGQNVTLSCEQNLNHDAMYWYRQDPGQGLRLIYYSQIVNDFQKGDIAEGYSVSREKKESFPLTVTSAQKNPTAFYLCASRLAGWANEQFFGPGTRLTVL.

The V and J genes are TRBV4-3 and TRBJ2-3; TRBD2 matches at 8 bases. Trimming took 1 base from V and 5 from J; bases not matched to a gene: 14. Germline-derived CDR1 and CDR2 are LGHNA and YSLEER. This CDR3 spans 18 amino acids. The CDR3 nucleotides are TGCGCCAGCAGCCAAGCTTTCATCCCCGGGACTAGAAAAGATACGCAGTATTTT. This codes for CASSQAFIPGTRKDTQYF.

J is TRBJ1-1 and V is TRBV5-1; D perhaps matches TRBD1 (6 bases). The CDR3 spans 14 residues. Germline V gene data show CDR1 as SGHRS and CDR2 as YFSETQ. V lost 2 bases and J lost 3, with 11 bases in between. The CDR3 region has the DNA TGCGCCAGCAGCTTTCAACAGGGTGACACTGAAGCTTTCTTT. Its protein is CASSFQQGDTEAFF.

As DNA, the CDR3 is TGTGCCAGTAGTAGACTAGCAAAACAGTATTTT. Translating it yields CASSRLAKQYF. The J gene is TRBJ2-3, the V gene TRBV19; TRBD2 agrees at 7 bases. This CDR3 comprises 11 residues. The ends lost 4 bases at V and 12 bases at J; junction bases unmatched: 4. Germline CDR1 reads LNHDA; CDR2 reads SQIVND (reference sequence).

This rearrangement joins TRBV4-2 to TRBJ2-1, with TRBD2 identical over 12 bases. Losses at the gene ends were 4 bases for V and 14 bases for J; bases not matched to a gene: 15. Per germline, CDR1 LGHNA and CDR2 YNFKEQ. The CDR3 length is 16 residues. The CDR3 here is CASSREPGLAGVMEFF. In DNA, the CDR3 is TGTGCCAGCAGCCGAGAGCCGGGACTAGCGGGTGTAATGGAGTTCTTC.

This chain uses TRBV5-4 with TRBJ2-5; D tentatively fits TRBD1 or TRBD2 (5 bases each). In germline, CDR1 is SGHNT, CDR2 YYREEE (reference sequence). The V end was cut by 4 bases, the J end by 5 bases, with 24 bases between. CDR3 length: 17 residues. CDR3 in DNA: TGTGCCAGCAGCCGTACCGGGACGCAAAATTTCGGGGAGACCCAGTACTTC. Its protein product is CASSRTGTQNFGETQYF. The full variable domain, in which reference TRBV5-4 and TRBJ2-5 provide the parts outside the CDR3, is ETGVTQSPTHLIKTRGQQVTLRCSSQSGHNTVSWYQQALGQGPQFIFQYYREEENGRGNFPPRFSGLQFPNYSSELNVNALELDDSALYLCASSRTGTQNFGETQYFGPGTRLLVL.

This clone was detected only a few times. V and J are TRBV6-1 and TRBJ1-1; 7 bases map to TRBD1. Germline V lookup: CDR1 MNHNS, CDR2 SASEGT. Trimming at V came to 7 bases and at J to 3 bases, leaving 8 bases not matched to a gene. This CDR3 is 14 amino acids long. The CDR3 DNA sequence: TGTGCCAGCACCCGACAGGGAGGCGACACTGAAGCTTTCTTT. It yields the protein CASTRQGGDTEAFF.

This clone showed up just a few times. The junction and the germline gene differ at one end; a read error may be behind it. The chain couples TRBV27 to TRBJ2-3, with no clear D. Germline V gives CDR1 MNHEY, CDR2 SMNVEV (reference sequence). The CDR3 consists of 15 residues. In DNA form, the CDR3 reads TGTGCCAGCAGGTTATTCCAACAGAGCACAGATACGCAGTATTTT. It is translated as CASRLFQQSTDTQYF.

This rearrangement joins TRBV19 to TRBJ1-2, with a tentative D call TRBD1 (5 bases). Germline loops: CDR1 LNHDA, CDR2 SQIVND (reference sequence). The germline V and J ends were trimmed by 3 bases and 2 bases, with 13 bases remaining between them. This CDR3 has 15 amino acids. The CDR3 DNA is TGTGCCAGTAGTATCTTCCAGGGCCCCAACTATGGCTACACCTTC. It translates to CASSIFQGPNYGYTF.

In its sample, this clone was seen a few times. The rearrangement joins TRBV2 to TRBJ2-7; D gene uncertain. Germline lookup yields CDR1 SNHLY and CDR2 FYNNEI. Trimming took off 7 bases at V and 6 bases at J, with 10 bases between the two ends. The CDR3 is 11 residues long. CDR3 DNA sequence: TGTGCCAGCACCCTTAAAGTCGAGCAGTACTTC. As protein: CASTLKVEQYF.

The chain links TRBV6-6 to TRBJ2-7; TRBD2 agrees at 13 bases. V shed 4 bases, J shed 7 bases, and the junction held 10 bases outside the gene matches. CDR3 length: 16 amino acids. Germline values: CDR1 MNHNY, CDR2 SVGAGI (reference sequence). This CDR3 is CASSSWTSGSRGEQYF. CDR3 nucleotide sequence: TGTGCCAGCAGTTCCTGGACTAGCGGGAGCCGAGGGGAGCAGTACTTC.

The CDR3 spells CASSFLAGLSTDTQYF. CDR3 in DNA: TGTGCCAGCAGCTTCCTAGCGGGATTATCAACAGATACGCAGTATTTT. The chain carries TRBV7-2 and TRBJ2-3; TRBD2 matches 9 bases. Germline assignment: CDR1 SGHTA and CDR2 FQGNSA. This CDR3 is 16 amino acids long. V trimming: 3 bases; J trimming: 3 bases; junction bases outside the gene matches: 7.